This entry describes one TCR beta chain. Profiling relied on immunoSEQ multiplex PCR, and the TCRdb table lists in-frame clones only, not all of them. Of about 280,000 clones in the sample, 80% to 90% were seen once. The validation cohort, a group of roughly 120 subjects, included the donors and was separate from the roughly 670-subject first cohort. The CDR3 runs 14 residues. V lost 4 bases, J lost 2 bases, and 3 bases stayed unmatched. Germline V lookup: CDR1 SGHNT, CDR2 YENEEA. This sample is part of a study of cytomegalovirus exposure and HLA in healthy donors. Background on the study: It was reported in a later analysis that the same platform had been used for the roughly 110 validation repertoires as for the 666 first-cohort repertoires.

The rearrangement uses TRBV11-3 and TRBJ2-7; 9 bases line up with TRBD1. The sequencing sample was made of PBMCs. The origin of this receptor is a woman younger than 35 in good health and CMV-seronegative. The CDR3 is CASSWRQGAYEQYF. The CDR3, as DNA: TGTGCCAGCAGCTGGAGACAGGGGGCCTACGAGCAGTACTTC.